These T cell receptor beta chains were read from a single sample in a study of cytomegalovirus exposure and HLA in healthy donors. Sequenced by immunoSEQ multiplex PCR; TCRdb stores in-frame clones only, minus some. Among 180,000 or so clones, under 85% were seen once, and the ten largest hold 2.5% to 4%. Sequencing input: PBMCs. These receptors all stem from a female donor in good health and CMV-seronegative. Each CDR3 is given with its conserved first and last residue. The order of the fields is clone size, D gene, J gene, V gene, CDR3 DNA, CDR3 protein. D genes are given only for firm matches. The size of a clone is reported for some rows only, either as once, few or many, or as a class for expanded clones.

clone size: NA
D gene: NA
J gene: TRBJ1-1
V gene: TRBV7-3
CDR3 DNA: TGTGCCAGCAGCATAGACACCAGGGGTGAAGCTTTCTTT
CDR3 protein: CASSIDTRGEAFF

clone size: NA
D gene: NA
J gene: TRBJ2-7
V gene: TRBV1
CDR3 DNA: TGCACCAGCAGCCAAGATTTAGACTACCAACTCTACGAGCAGTACTTC
CDR3 protein: CTSSQDLDYQLYEQYF

clone size: NA
D gene: TRBD1
J gene: TRBJ2-1
V gene: TRBV6-5
CDR3 DNA: TGTGCCAGCAGTCCCGGGACAGGGGGCAGGAATGAGCAGTTCTTC
CDR3 protein: CASSPGTGGRNEQFF

clone size: NA
D gene: NA
J gene: TRBJ2-1
V gene: TRBV19
CDR3 DNA: TGTGCCACCCGACAGGCGATCTACAATGAGCAGTTCTTC
CDR3 protein: CATRQAIYNEQFF

clone size: NA
D gene: NA
J gene: TRBJ1-5
V gene: TRBV12-5
CDR3 DNA: TGTGCTAGTGGTTTAGAGGATCAGCCCCAGCATTTT
CDR3 protein: CASGLEDQPQHF

clone size: NA
D gene: NA
J gene: TRBJ2-1
V gene: TRBV11-2
CDR3 DNA: TGTGCCAGCAGCGGAGGCCCTCAGCAGTTCTTC
CDR3 protein: CASSGGPQQFF

clone size: NA
D gene: TRBD2
J gene: TRBJ2-1
V gene: TRBV5-1
CDR3 DNA: TGCGCCAGCAGCTTGGGGCAACTAGCGGGAGGGCAGAATGAGCAGTTCTTC
CDR3 protein: CASSLGQLAGGQNEQFF

clone size: NA
D gene: NA
J gene: TRBJ1-3
V gene: TRBV30
CDR3 DNA: TGTGCCTGGATGGGCAGCCTCCTCTCTGGAAACACCATATATTTT
CDR3 protein: CAWMGSLLSGNTIYF

clone size: NA
D gene: TRBD2
J gene: TRBJ2-7
V gene: TRBV30
CDR3 DNA: TGTGCCTGGAGTGCCCTCCCAGGGGACCTGACTAGCGGGAGGAACGCCTACGAGCAGTACTTC
CDR3 protein: CAWSALPGDLTSGRNAYEQYF

clone size: NA
D gene: NA
J gene: TRBJ2-2
V gene: TRBV4-3
CDR3 DNA: TGCGCCAGCAGCCAATCAGTGCCCGGGGAGCTGTTTTTT
CDR3 protein: CASSQSVPGELFF

clone size: NA
D gene: TRBD1
J gene: TRBJ2-7
V gene: TRBV6-5
CDR3 DNA: TGTGCCAGCAGTTGGAACAGGGGGATCAACGAGCAGTACTTC
CDR3 protein: CASSWNRGINEQYF

clone size: NA
D gene: NA
J gene: TRBJ2-1
V gene: TRBV5-1
CDR3 DNA: TGCGCCAGCAGCTCTGGGGGGACAGGTAATAGCGGGTTTACCTACAATGAGCAGTTCTTC
CDR3 protein: CASSSGGTGNSGFTYNEQFF

clone size: NA
D gene: TRBD2
J gene: TRBJ2-7
V gene: TRBV27
CDR3 DNA: TGTGCCAGCAGCCAACCCTCTGGGACTAGCTCCTACGAGCAGTACTTC
CDR3 protein: CASSQPSGTSSYEQYF

clone size: NA
D gene: TRBD2
J gene: TRBJ2-3
V gene: TRBV5-1
CDR3 DNA: TGCGCCAGCAGCTTGTATACTAGCGGGGGCACAGATACGCAGTATTTT
CDR3 protein: CASSLYTSGGTDTQYF

clone size: NA
D gene: TRBD1
J gene: TRBJ1-1
V gene: TRBV4-1
CDR3 DNA: TGCGCCAGCAGCCCGAACCCGGACAGGTTGGGGAACACTGAAGCTTTCTTT
CDR3 protein: CASSPNPDRLGNTEAFF

clone size: NA
D gene: NA
J gene: TRBJ1-6
V gene: TRBV19
CDR3 DNA: TGTGCCTCCCGACACTCACAGGCCGCCTCGGCCCTCCACTTT
CDR3 protein: CASRHSQAASALHF

clone size: few
D gene: TRBD1
J gene: TRBJ1-2
V gene: TRBV4-1
CDR3 DNA: TGCGCCAGCAGCCAAGTGACAGGGAATAACTATGGCTACACCTTC
CDR3 protein: CASSQVTGNNYGYTF

clone size: NA
D gene: TRBD1
J gene: TRBJ1-2
V gene: TRBV11-2
CDR3 DNA: TGTGCCAGCAGCTTAGAGACAGGGGCCTTCGGCTACACCTTC
CDR3 protein: CASSLETGAFGYTF

clone size: NA
D gene: TRBD1
J gene: TRBJ2-7
V gene: TRBV27
CDR3 DNA: TGTGCCGGACAGGGTGCTTCCTACGAGCAGTACTTC
CDR3 protein: CAGQGASYEQYF

clone size: few
D gene: TRBD1
J gene: TRBJ2-5
V gene: TRBV18
CDR3 DNA: TGTGCCAGCTCACATCGGACAGGGGGACAAGAGACCCAGTACTTC
CDR3 protein: CASSHRTGGQETQYF

clone size: NA
D gene: TRBD1
J gene: TRBJ2-5
V gene: TRBV5-4
CDR3 DNA: TGTGCCAGCAGCTTACTGCCTACCGGGACAGAACAAGAGACCCAGTACTTC
CDR3 protein: CASSLLPTGTEQETQYF

clone size: NA
D gene: TRBD1
J gene: TRBJ2-3
V gene: TRBV19
CDR3 DNA: TGTGCCAGTAGTAGAGGACAGGGGGCCACAGATACGCAGTATTTT
CDR3 protein: CASSRGQGATDTQYF

clone size: NA
D gene: NA
J gene: TRBJ2-7
V gene: TRBV27
CDR3 DNA: TGTGCCAGTGAGGACAGACAGACCTACGAGCAGTACTTC
CDR3 protein: CASEDRQTYEQYF

clone size: NA
D gene: NA
J gene: TRBJ2-6
V gene: TRBV29-1
CDR3 DNA: TGCAGCGTTGAAAAGTGGCCAGGGACTGGGGCCAACGTCCTGACTTTC
CDR3 protein: CSVEKWPGTGANVLTF

clone size: NA
D gene: NA
J gene: TRBJ2-3
V gene: TRBV27
CDR3 DNA: TGTGCCAGCAGTTTATTCCAGGCCACAGATACGCAGTATTTT
CDR3 protein: CASSLFQATDTQYF

clone size: NA
D gene: TRBD1
J gene: TRBJ1-1
V gene: TRBV19
CDR3 DNA: TGTGCCAGTAGTATAGGACAGGGGCGTCAAACTGAAGCTTTCTTT
CDR3 protein: CASSIGQGRQTEAFF

clone size: NA
D gene: NA
J gene: TRBJ2-1
V gene: TRBV9
CDR3 DNA: TGTGCCAGCAGCGCCGTAGCGCGTGAGCAGTTCTTC
CDR3 protein: CASSAVAREQFF

clone size: NA
D gene: NA
J gene: TRBJ1-1
V gene: TRBV7-2
CDR3 DNA: TGTGCCAGCAGCCCAGACAAGTACACTGAAGCTTTCTTT
CDR3 protein: CASSPDKYTEAFF